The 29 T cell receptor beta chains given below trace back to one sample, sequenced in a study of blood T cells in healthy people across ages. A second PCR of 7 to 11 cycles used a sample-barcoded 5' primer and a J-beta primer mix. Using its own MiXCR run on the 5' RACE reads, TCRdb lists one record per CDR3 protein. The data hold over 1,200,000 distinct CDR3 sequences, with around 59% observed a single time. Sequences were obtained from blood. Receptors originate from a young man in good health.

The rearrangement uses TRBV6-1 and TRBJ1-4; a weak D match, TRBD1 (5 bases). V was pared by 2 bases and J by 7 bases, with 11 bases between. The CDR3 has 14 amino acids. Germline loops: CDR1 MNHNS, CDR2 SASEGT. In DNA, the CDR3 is TGTGCCAGCAGTGAAATGGGGCTCGGTGAAAAACTGTTTTTT. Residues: CASSEMGLGEKLFF.

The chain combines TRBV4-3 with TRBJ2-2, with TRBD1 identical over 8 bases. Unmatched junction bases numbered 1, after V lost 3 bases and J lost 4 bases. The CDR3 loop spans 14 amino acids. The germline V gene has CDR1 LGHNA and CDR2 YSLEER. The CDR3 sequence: CASSHQGATGELFF. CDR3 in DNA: TGCGCCAGCAGCCACCAGGGGGCCACCGGGGAGCTGTTTTTT.

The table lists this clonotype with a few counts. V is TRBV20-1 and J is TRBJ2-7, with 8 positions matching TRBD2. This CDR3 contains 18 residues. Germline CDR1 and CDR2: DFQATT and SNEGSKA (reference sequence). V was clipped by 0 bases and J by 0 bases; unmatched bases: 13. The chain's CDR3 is CSARDSRGAGYSSYEQYF. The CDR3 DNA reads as TGCAGTGCTAGAGATTCGCGGGGGGCGGGATACAGCTCCTACGAGCAGTACTTC.

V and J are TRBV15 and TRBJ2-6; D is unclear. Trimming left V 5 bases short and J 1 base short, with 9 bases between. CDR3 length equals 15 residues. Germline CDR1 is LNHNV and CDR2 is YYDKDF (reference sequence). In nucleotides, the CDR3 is TGTGCCACCAGCCCAGATCAATCTGGGGCCAACGTCCTGACTTTC. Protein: CATSPDQSGANVLTF.

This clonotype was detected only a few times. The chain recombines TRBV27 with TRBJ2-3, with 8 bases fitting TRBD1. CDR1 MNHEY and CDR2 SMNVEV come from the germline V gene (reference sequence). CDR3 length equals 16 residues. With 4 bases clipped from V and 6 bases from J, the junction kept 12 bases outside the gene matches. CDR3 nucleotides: TGTGCCAGCAGTTCTGGGGACAGGTATAGGATGGATACGCAGTATTTT. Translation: CASSSGDRYRMDTQYF.

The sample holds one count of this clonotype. CDR3 region: CASRAEGEFETQYF. In DNA form, the CDR3 reads TGTGCCAGCAGGGCGGAGGGCGAGTTCGAGACCCAGTACTTC. The V gene is TRBV6-5, the J gene TRBJ2-5, with D maybe TRBD2 (6 bases). Deletions cut 6 bases from V and 5 bases from J, with 16 bases between. CDR3 length: 14 amino acids. Germline V CDR1 and CDR2: MNHEY, SVGAGI.

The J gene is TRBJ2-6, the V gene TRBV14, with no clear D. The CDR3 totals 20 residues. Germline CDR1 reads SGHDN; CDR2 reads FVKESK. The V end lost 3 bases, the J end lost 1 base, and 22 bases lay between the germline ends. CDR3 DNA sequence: TGTGCCAGCAGCCAGGATCGCCCGGTCCCAACTCCTTCTGGGGCCAACGTCCTGACTTTC. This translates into CASSQDRPVPTPSGANVLTF. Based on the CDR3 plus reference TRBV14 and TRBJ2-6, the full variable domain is EAGVTQFPSHSVIEKGQTVTLRCDPISGHDNLYWYRRVMGKEIKFLLHFVKESKQDESGMPNNRFLAERTGGTYSTLKVQPAELEDSGVYFCASSQDRPVPTPSGANVLTFGAGSRLTVL.

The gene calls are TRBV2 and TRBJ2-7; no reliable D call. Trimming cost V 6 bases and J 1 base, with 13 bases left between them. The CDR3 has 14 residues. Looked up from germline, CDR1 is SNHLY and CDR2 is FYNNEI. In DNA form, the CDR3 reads TGTGCCAGCAGCTTTGCGCGACCATCCTACGAGCAGTACTTC. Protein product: CASSFARPSYEQYF.

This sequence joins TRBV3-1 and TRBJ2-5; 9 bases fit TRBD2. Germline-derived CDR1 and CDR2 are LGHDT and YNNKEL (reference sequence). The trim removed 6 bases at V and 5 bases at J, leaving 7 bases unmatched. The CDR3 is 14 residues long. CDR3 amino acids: CASSPASGDETQYF. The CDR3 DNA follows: TGTGCCAGCAGTCCCGCTAGCGGGGATGAGACCCAGTACTTC.

This chain's CDR3 is CASSPRGGTGGDTQYF. CDR3 coding DNA: TGTGCCAGCAGTCCACGCGGTGGGACAGGGGGCGATACGCAGTATTTT. V usage is TRBV27 and J usage is TRBJ2-3, with 12 bases fitting TRBD1. The CDR3 has 16 residues. The V gene's germline CDR1 is MNHEY and CDR2 SMNVEV (reference sequence). V lost 5 bases, J lost 6 bases, and 9 bases stayed unmatched.

CDR3 loop: CASSQDPIGGLTDTQYF. The CDR3 DNA reads as TGCGCCAGCAGCCAAGATCCGATCGGGGGGCTGACAGATACGCAGTATTTT. The rearrangement joins TRBV4-3 to TRBJ2-3; D might be TRBD2 (7 bases). The CDR3 spans 17 residues. Trimming removed 0 bases at V and 3 bases at J, with 16 bases between. The germline gives CDR1 LGHNA, CDR2 YSLEER.

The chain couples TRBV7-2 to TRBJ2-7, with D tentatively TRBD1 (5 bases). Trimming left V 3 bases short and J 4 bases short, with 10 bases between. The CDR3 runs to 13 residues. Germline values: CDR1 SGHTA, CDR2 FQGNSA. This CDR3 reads CASSFDSAYEQYF. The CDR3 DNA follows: TGTGCCAGCAGCTTTGACAGCGCGTACGAGCAGTACTTC.

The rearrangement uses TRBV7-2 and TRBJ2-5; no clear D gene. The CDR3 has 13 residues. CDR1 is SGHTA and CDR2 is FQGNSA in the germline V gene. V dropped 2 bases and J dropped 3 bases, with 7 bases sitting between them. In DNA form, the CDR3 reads TGTGCCAGCAGCTTATCGGGTAAAGAGACCCAGTACTTC. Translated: CASSLSGKETQYF.

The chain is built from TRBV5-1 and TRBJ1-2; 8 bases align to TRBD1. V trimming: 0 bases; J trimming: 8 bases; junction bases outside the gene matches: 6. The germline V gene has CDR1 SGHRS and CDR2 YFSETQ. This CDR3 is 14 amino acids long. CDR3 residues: CASSLALQGGGYTF. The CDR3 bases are TGCGCCAGCAGCTTGGCTTTACAGGGGGGCGGCTACACCTTC.

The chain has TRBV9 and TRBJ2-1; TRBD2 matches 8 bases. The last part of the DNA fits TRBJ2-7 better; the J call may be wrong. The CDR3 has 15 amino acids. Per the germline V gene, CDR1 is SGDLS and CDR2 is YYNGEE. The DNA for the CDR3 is TGTGCCAGCAGCCAGGGACTAGTCCCCTACAATGAGCAGTACTTC. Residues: CASSQGLVPYNEQYF.

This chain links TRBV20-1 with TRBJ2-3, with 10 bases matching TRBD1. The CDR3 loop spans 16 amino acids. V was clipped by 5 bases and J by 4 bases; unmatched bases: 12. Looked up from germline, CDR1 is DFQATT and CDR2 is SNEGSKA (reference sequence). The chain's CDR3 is CSARTGGAGRADTQYF. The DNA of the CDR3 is TGCAGTGCTCGGACAGGGGGGGCAGGGAGGGCAGATACGCAGTATTTT.

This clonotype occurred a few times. CDR3 nucleotides: TGTGCCAGCAGCTTAGACGCGGCTTCCTACAATGAGCAGTTCTTC. It is translated as CASSLDAASYNEQFF. The chain carries TRBV7-2 and TRBJ2-1; D remains unclear. Trimming stripped 1 base from V and 1 base from J, with 8 bases between. Germline V CDR1 and CDR2: SGHTA, FQGNSA. This CDR3 region has 15 residues.

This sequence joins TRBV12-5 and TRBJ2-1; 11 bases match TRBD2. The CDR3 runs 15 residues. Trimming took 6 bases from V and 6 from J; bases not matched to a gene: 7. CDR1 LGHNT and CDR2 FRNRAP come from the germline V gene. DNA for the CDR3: TGTGCTAGTGGGAGAGCCGGGACTAGCGGCAATGAGCAGTTCTTC. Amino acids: CASGRAGTSGNEQFF.

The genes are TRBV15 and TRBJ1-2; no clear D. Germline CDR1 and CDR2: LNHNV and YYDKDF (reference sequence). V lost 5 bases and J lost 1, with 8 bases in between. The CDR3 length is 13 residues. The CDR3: CATSLRINYGYTF. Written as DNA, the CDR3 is TGTGCCACCAGCCTCCGGATTAACTATGGCTACACCTTC. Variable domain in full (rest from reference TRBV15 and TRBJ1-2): DAMVIQNPRYQVTQFGKPVTLSCSQTLNHNVMYWYQQKSSQAPKLLFHYYDKDFNNEADTPDNFQSRRPNTSFCFLDIRSPGLGDTAMYLCATSLRINYGYTFGSGTRLTVV.

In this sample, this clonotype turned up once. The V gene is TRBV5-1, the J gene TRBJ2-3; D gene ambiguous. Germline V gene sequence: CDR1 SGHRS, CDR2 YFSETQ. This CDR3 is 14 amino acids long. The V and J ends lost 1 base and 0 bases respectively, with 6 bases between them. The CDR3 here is CASSLFYSTDTQYF. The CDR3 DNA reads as TGCGCCAGCAGCTTGTTCTACAGCACAGATACGCAGTATTTT. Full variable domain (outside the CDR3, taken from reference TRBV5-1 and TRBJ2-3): KAGVTQTPRYLIKTRGQQVTLSCSPISGHRSVSWYQQTPGQGLQFLFEYFSETQRNKGNFPGRFSGRQFSNSRSEMNVSTLELGDSALYLCASSLFYSTDTQYFGPGTRLTVL.

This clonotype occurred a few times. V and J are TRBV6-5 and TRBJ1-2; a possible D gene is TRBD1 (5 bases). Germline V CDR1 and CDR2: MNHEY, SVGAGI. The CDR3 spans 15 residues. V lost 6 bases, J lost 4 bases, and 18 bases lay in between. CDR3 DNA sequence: TGTGCCAGCAGCTCCTGGGACGTCGCCATCTATGGCTACACCTTC. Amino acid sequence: CASSSWDVAIYGYTF.

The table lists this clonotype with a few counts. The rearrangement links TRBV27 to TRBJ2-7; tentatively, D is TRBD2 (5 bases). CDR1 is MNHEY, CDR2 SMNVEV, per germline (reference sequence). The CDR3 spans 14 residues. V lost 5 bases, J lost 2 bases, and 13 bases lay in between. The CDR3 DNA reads TGTGCCAGCAGTCCGGGAATTTTTCCCTACGAGCAGTACTTC. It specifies CASSPGIFPYEQYF.

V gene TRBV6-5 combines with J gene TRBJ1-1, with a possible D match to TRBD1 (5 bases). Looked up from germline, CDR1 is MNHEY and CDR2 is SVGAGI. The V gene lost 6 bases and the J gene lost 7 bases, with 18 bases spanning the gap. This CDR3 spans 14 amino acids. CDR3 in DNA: TGTGCCAGCAGCCCCAGGGATCTTCTCAGTGAAGCTTTCTTT. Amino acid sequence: CASSPRDLLSEAFF.

CDR3 DNA: TGCGCCAGCAGCTTGTCATCGAGCTTGGGTGAGCAGTTCTTC. Protein: CASSLSSSLGEQFF. The gene calls are TRBV5-1 and TRBJ2-1; D gene ambiguous. Germline values: CDR1 SGHRS, CDR2 YFSETQ. CDR3 length: 14 amino acids. Trimming pared 1 base from V and 9 bases from J, leaving 14 bases between.

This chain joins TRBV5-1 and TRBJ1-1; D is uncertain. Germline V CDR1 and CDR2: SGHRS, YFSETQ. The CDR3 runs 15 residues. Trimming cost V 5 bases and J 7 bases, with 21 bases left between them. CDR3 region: CASRGLDDWYGEAFF. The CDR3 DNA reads TGCGCCAGCAGGGGGTTAGACGATTGGTACGGTGAAGCTTTCTTT.

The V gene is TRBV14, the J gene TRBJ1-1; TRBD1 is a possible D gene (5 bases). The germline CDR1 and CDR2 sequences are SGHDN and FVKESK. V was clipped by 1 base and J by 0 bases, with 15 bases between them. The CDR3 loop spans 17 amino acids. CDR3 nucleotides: TGTGCCAGCAGCCAAGTTAATCCGGGACCGATGAACACTGAAGCTTTCTTT. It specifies CASSQVNPGPMNTEAFF.

The CDR3 protein is CASRTEDEQFF. The DNA for the CDR3 is TGCGCCAGCCGCACGGAGGATGAGCAGTTCTTC. V and J are TRBV5-1 and TRBJ2-1; tentatively, D is TRBD2 (5 bases). CDR3 size: 11 residues. Per the germline V gene, CDR1 is SGHRS and CDR2 is YFSETQ. Trimming cost V 7 bases and J 8 bases, with 10 bases left between them.

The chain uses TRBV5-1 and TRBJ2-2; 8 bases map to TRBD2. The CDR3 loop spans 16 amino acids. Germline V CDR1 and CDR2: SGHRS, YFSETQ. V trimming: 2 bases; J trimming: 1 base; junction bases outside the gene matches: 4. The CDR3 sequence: CASSFGLARNTGELFF. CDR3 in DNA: TGCGCCAGCAGCTTCGGACTAGCCAGGAACACCGGGGAGCTGTTTTTT.

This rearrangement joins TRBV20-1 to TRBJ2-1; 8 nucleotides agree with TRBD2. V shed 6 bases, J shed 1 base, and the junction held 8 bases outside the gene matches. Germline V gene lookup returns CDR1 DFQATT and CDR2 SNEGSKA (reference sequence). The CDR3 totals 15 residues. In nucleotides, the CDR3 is TGCAGTGCAATTCTGGCGGGGGGATCCTACAATGAGCAGTTCTTC. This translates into CSAILAGGSYNEQFF.